What follows is one T cell receptor (beta chain) and its context. The target of this receptor is not known. Per-base qualities were not stored, and no clone one base away is much larger. This sample was included in a study of response to subunit inactivated influenza vaccine (dated by TCRdb to the late 2010s). Background on the whole study: To follow how T cells responded to a trivalent subunit inactivated influenza vaccine, the researchers relied on deep quantitative profiling of the T cell receptor repertoire.

Libraries were built with RT-PCR. Sequenced using an Illumina HiSeq 2500. TCRdb trimmed the raw reads at Q25, called clones with MiXCR and kept productive beta chains. Rows merge per CDR3 protein into single entries with the most common DNA and genes. The sample table lists roughly 700,000 distinct CDR3 sequences, approximately 15% of them with a count of one. The ten top clones hold about 9.9% of the sample. There are 13 amino acids in the CDR3, from cysteine to phenylalanine inclusive. The kept DNA is CDR3 alone, 39 bases in frame from the first base. In the germline V gene, CDR1 corresponds to SQVTM and CDR2 to ANQGSEA. V drops 6 bases and J drops 2 bases, leaving 13 bases in between. General study outcomes and caveats: The authors proposed that each seasonal influenza vaccination may bring in only a limited number of new T cells.

Here the sequenced sample was PBMCs from blood, taken about 12 days after vaccination. The receptor's source is a man aged 50 to 59 who received an inactivated influenza vaccine. Donor details come from another sample of the same person, matched by shared clones. The rearrangement combines TRBV29-1 with TRBJ2-5; TRBD1 is a weak D gene call, 6 bases matching. The bases read TGCAGCGTAGACAGTCAGGGGCAAGAGACCCAGTACTTC. Translation gives CSVDSQGQETQYF.